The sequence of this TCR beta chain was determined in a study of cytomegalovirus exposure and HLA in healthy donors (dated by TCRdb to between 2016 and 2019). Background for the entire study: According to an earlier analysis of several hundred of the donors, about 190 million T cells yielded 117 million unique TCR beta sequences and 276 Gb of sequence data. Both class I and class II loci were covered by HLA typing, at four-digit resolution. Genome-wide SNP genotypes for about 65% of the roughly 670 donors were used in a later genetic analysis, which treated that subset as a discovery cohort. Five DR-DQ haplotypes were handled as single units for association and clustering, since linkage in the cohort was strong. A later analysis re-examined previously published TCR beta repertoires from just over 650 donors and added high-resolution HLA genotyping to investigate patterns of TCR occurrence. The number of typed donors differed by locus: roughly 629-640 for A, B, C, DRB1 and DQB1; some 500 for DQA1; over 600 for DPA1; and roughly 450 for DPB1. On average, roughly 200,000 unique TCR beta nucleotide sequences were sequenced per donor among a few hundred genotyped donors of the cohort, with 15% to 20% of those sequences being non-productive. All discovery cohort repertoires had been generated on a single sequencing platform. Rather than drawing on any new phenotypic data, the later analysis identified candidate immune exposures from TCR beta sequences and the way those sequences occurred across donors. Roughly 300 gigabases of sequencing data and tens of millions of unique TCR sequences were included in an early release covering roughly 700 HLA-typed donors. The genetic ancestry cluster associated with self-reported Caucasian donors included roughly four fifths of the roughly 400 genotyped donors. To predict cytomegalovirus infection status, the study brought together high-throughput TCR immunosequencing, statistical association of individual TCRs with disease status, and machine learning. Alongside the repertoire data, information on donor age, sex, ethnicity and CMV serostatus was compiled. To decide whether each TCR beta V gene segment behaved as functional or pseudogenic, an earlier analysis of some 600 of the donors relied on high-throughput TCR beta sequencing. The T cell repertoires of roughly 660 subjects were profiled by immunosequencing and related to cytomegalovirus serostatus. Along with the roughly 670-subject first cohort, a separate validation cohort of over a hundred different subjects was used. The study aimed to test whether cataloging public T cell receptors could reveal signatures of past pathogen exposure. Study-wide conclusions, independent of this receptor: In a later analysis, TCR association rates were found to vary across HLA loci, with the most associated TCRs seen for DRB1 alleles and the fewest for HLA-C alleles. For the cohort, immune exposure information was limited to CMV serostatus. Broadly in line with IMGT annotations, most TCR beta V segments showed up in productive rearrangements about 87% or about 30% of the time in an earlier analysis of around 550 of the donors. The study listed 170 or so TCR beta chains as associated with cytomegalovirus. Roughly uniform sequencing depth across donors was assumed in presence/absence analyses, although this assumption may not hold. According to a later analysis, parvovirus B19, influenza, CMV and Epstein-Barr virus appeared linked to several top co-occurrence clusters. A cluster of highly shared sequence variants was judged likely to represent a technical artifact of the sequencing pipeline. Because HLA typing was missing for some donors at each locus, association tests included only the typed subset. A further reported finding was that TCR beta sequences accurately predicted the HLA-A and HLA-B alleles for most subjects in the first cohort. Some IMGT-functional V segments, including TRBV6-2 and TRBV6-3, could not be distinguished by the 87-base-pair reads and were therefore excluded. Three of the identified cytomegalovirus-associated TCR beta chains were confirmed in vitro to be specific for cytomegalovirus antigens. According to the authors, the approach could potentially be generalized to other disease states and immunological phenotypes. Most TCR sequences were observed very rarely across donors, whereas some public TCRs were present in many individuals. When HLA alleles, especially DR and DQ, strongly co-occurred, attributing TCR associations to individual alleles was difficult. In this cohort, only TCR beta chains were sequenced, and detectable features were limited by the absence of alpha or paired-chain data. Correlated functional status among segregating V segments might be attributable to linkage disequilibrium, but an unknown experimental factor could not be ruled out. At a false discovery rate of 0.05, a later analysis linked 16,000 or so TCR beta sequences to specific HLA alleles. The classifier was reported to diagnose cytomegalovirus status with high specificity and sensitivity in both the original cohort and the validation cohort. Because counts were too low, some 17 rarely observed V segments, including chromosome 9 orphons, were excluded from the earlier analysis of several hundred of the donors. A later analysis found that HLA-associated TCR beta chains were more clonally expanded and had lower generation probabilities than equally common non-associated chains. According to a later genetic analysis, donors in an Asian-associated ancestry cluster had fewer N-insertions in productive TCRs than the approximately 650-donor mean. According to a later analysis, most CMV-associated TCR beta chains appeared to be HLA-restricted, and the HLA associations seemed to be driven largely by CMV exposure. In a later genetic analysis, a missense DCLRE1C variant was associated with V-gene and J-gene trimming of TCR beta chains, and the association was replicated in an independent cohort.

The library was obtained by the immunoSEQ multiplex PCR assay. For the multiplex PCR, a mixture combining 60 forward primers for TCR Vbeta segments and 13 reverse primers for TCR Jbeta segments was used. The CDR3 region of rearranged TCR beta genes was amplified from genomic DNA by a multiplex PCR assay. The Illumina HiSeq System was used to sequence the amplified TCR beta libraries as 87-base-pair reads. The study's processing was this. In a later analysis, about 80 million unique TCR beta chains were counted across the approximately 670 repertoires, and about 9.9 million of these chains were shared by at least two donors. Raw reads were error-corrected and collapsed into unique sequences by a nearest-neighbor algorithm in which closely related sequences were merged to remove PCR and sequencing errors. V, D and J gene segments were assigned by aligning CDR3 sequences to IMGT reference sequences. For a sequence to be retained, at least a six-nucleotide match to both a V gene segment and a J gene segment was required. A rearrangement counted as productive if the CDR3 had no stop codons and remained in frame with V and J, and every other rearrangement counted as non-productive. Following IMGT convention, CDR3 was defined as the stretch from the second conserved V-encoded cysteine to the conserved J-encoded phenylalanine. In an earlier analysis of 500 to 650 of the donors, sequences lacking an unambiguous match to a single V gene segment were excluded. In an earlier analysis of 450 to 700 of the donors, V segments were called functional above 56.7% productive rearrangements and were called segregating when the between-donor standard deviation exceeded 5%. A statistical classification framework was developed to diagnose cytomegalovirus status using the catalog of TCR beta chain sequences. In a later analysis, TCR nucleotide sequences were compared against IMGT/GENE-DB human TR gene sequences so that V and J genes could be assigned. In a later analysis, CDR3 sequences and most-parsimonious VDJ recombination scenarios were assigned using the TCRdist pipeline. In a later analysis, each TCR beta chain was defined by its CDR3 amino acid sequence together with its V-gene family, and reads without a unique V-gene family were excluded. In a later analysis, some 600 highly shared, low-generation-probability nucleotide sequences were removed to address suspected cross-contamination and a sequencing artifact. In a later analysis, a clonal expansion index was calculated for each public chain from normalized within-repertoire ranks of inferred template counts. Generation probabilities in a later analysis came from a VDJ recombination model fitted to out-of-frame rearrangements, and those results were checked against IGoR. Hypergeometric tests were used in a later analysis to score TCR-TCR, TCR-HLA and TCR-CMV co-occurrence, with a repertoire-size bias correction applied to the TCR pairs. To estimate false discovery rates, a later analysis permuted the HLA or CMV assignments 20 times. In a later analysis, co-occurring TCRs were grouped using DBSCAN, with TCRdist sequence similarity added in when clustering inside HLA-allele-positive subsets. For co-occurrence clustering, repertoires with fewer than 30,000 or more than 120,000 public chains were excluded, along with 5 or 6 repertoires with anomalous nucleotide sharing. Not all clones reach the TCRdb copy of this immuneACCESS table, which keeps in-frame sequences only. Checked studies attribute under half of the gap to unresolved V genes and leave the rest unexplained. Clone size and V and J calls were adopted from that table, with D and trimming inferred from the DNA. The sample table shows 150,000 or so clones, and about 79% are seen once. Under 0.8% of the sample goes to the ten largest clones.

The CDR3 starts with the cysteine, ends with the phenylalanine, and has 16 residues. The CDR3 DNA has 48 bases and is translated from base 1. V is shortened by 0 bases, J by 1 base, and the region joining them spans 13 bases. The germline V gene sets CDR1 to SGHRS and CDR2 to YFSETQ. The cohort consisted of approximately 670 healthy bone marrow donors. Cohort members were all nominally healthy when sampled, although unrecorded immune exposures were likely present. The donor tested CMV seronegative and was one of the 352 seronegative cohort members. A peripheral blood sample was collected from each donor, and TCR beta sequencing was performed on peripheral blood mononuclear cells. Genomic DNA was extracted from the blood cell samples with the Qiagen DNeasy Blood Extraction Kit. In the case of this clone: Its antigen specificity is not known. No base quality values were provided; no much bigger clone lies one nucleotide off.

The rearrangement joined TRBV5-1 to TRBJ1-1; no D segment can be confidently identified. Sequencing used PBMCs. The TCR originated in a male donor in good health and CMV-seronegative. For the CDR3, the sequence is CASSLVGRGRNTEAFF. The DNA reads TGCGCCAGCAGCTTGGTCGGGCGGGGAAGGAACACTGAAGCTTTCTTT.